The 20 T cell receptor beta chains presented below share a single source sample, sequenced in a study of blood T cell repertoires in COVID-19. Sequencing used immunoSEQ multiplex PCR; TCRdb keeps in-frame clones, though not all of them. This sample carries roughly 180,000 clones, approximately 85% of them seen once, and the ten largest clones take around 8.6%. Specimen: PBMCs or T cells enriched from blood (not recorded which). These receptors were obtained from a woman between 25 and 40 years old who had recovered from COVID-19.

This clone was seen only once. J is TRBJ1-4 and V is TRBV5-8; 7 nucleotides align to TRBD1. The CDR3 covers 16 residues. Germline V gene sequence: CDR1 SGHTS, CDR2 YDEGEE. The V segment lost 0 bases and the J segment 6 bases; nucleotides outside the gene matches: 8. CDR3 coding DNA: TGTGCCAGCAGCTTGGGACTTGGGACAGCTTATGAAAAACTGTTTTTT. It encodes CASSLGLGTAYEKLFF.

This clone was seen once. The V gene is TRBV11-2, the J gene TRBJ2-7; 9 bases align to TRBD1. V lost 5 bases and J lost 1; bases outside the gene matches: 6. Germline-derived CDR1 and CDR2 are SGHAT and FQNNGV. The CDR3 runs to 15 residues. The CDR3 region has the DNA TGTGCCAGCAGCCCCGGGACAGGGTCTTCCTACGAGCAGTACTTC. This codes for CASSPGTGSSYEQYF.

Comment on this clone: The sample contains more than one DNA sequence encoding this CDR3. CDR3 in DNA: TGCGCCAGCAGCTTGGGGTCTAGTTCCTACAATGAGCAGTTCTTC. It specifies CASSLGSSSYNEQFF. The rearrangement uses TRBV5-1 and TRBJ2-1; D is uncertain. Per the germline V gene, CDR1 is SGHRS and CDR2 is YFSETQ. Between the trimmed V and J ends, which lost 0 bases and 1 base, there was a span of 8 bases. The CDR3 loop spans 15 amino acids.

The chain is built from TRBV27 and TRBJ2-1, with 13 positions matching TRBD2. CDR3 length: 16 residues. Germline CDR1 and CDR2: MNHEY and SMNVEV (reference sequence). V trimming: 1 base; J trimming: 9 bases; junction bases outside the gene matches: 6. Written as DNA, the CDR3 is TGTGCCAGCAGTTTATTACTAGCGGGAGGGGTCGGTGAGCAGTTCTTC. Translated, it gives CASSLLLAGGVGEQFF.

This clone is medium-sized in the sample. V and J are TRBV6-5 and TRBJ1-5; D is perhaps TRBD1 (5 bases). V was clipped by 5 bases and J by 4 bases, with 9 bases between them. Germline V CDR1 and CDR2: MNHEY, SVGAGI. There are 13 residues in the CDR3. Written as DNA, the CDR3 is TGTGCCAGCAGTCCACAGGAAAATCAGCCCCAGCATTTT. It translates to CASSPQENQPQHF.

This chain joins TRBV10-3 and TRBJ2-7, with 12 bases fitting TRBD1. This CDR3 region has 15 residues. Germline V gene data show CDR1 as ENHRY and CDR2 as SYGVKD. The V gene end was trimmed by 6 bases and the J gene end by 3 bases; junction bases not matched to a gene: 6. In DNA form, the CDR3 reads TGTGCCATCAGGGGGACAGGGGGCAGGTACTACGAGCAGTACTTC. It yields the protein CAIRGTGGRYYEQYF.

This chain links TRBV29-1 with TRBJ2-5; D ambiguous. The ends were cut back, 0 bases at V and 3 bases at J, with 8 bases in the middle. The CDR3 extends over 13 amino acids. CDR1 is SQVTM and CDR2 is ANQGSEA in the germline V gene. The CDR3 is CSVEDTEKETQYF. The CDR3 nucleotides read TGCAGCGTTGAAGACACAGAAAAAGAGACCCAGTACTTC.

This clone occurred a few times. The rearrangement joins TRBV12-3 or TRBV12-4 to TRBJ2-1; no clear D. CDR3 length equals 13 residues. Between the trimmed V and J ends, which lost 2 bases and 6 bases, there was a span of 8 bases. The CDR3 DNA follows: TGTGCCAGCAGTTTAATGGCTTCCAATGAGCAGTTCTTC. This sequence encodes CASSLMASNEQFF.

This chain connects TRBV10-3 to TRBJ2-3, with 7 bases that match TRBD2. This CDR3 region has 17 residues. The trim removed 0 bases at V and 4 bases at J, leaving 10 bases unmatched. The germline CDR1 and CDR2 sequences are ENHRY and SYGVKD. Here the CDR3 reads CAISESAGRERADTQYF. The CDR3 DNA reads as TGTGCCATCAGTGAGTCTGCCGGGCGGGAGAGGGCAGATACGCAGTATTTT.

The chain joins TRBV28 to TRBJ2-1; a weak D match, TRBD1 (6 bases). This CDR3 has 15 amino acids. The V end lost 4 bases, the J end lost 6 bases, and 16 bases lay between the germline ends. Germline V gene lookup returns CDR1 MDHEN and CDR2 SYDVKM. CDR3 protein: CASSSPDSEGNEQFF. CDR3 sequence (DNA): TGTGCCAGCAGTTCCCCGGACAGTGAGGGCAATGAGCAGTTCTTC.

The chain carries TRBV5-1 and TRBJ1-3; 10 bases map to TRBD1. This CDR3 is 15 amino acids long. J gave up 3 bases and V 4 bases, and 4 bases lay outside the gene matches. Germline V gives CDR1 SGHRS, CDR2 YFSETQ. The chain's CDR3 is CASSRQGALGNTIYF. The CDR3 coding sequence is TGCGCCAGCAGCCGACAGGGGGCGCTTGGAAACACCATATATTTT.

V is TRBV13 and J is TRBJ2-1; 12 bases match TRBD2. There are 16 residues in the CDR3. Germline V gene lookup returns CDR1 PRHDT and CDR2 FYEKMQ (reference sequence). V shed 2 bases, J shed 8 bases, and the junction held 7 bases outside the gene matches. The CDR3 nucleotides read TGTGCCAGCAGCTTACAGGCTAGCGGGAGGGTCGATGAGCAGTTCTTC. Protein product: CASSLQASGRVDEQFF.

The rearrangement joins TRBV10-3 to TRBJ2-2; 10 bases map to TRBD2. The CDR3 covers 16 residues. After removal of 6 bases from V and 5 bases from J, the junction contained 9 bases not matched to a gene. CDR1 ENHRY and CDR2 SYGVKD come from the germline V gene. DNA of the CDR3: TGTGCCATCAGACAGGCTAGCGGGAGAGGGACCGGGGAGCTGTTTTTT. Translation: CAIRQASGRGTGELFF.

The chain couples TRBV19 to TRBJ2-1; D perhaps matches TRBD2 (5 bases). This CDR3 contains 13 residues. CDR1 LNHDA and CDR2 SQIVND come from the germline V gene (reference sequence). Deletions cut 4 bases from V and 12 bases from J, with 16 bases between. The CDR3 loop reads CASSKGEDRVQFF. The CDR3, as DNA: TGTGCCAGTAGTAAGGGAGAAGACCGCGTGCAGTTCTTC.

The chain links TRBV5-6 to TRBJ1-5, with D perhaps matching TRBD1 (6 bases). This CDR3 is 13 amino acids long. Trimming removed 2 bases from V and 6 bases from J, with 9 bases in between. Per the germline V gene, CDR1 is SGHDT and CDR2 is YYEEEE. The CDR3 reads CASSFNRAQPQHF. CDR3 DNA sequence: TGTGCCAGCAGCTTTAACAGGGCTCAGCCCCAGCATTTT.

The chain is built from TRBV7-8 and TRBJ1-2; a possible D gene is TRBD1 (5 bases). The CDR3 covers 17 residues. Trimming cost V 2 bases and J 3 bases, with 19 bases left between them. The V gene's germline CDR1 is SGHVS and CDR2 FQNEAQ. DNA of the CDR3: TGTGCCAGCAGCTTAACCCCTAGGGAGGGGCGCGACTATGGCTACACCTTC. Translated: CASSLTPREGRDYGYTF. The full variable domain, its missing parts supplied by reference TRBV7-8 and TRBJ1-2, is GAGVSQSPRYKVAKRGQDVALRCDPISGHVSLFWYQQALGQGPEFLTYFQNEAQLDKSGLPSDRFFAERPEGSVSTLKIQRTQQEDSAVYLCASSLTPREGRDYGYTFGSGTRLTVV.

V usage is TRBV27 and J usage is TRBJ1-5; maybe TRBD1 (5 bases). There are 14 residues in the CDR3. Germline CDR1 and CDR2: MNHEY and SMNVEV (reference sequence). V shed 4 bases and J shed 5 bases, with 12 bases lying between them. In DNA form, the CDR3 reads TGTGCCAGCAGTTCTACAGGAGAATATCAGCCCCAGCATTTT. Amino acids: CASSSTGEYQPQHF.

This clone has just a few counts. This chain uses TRBV11-2 with TRBJ2-7, with 10 bases aligning to TRBD1. The CDR3 consists of 18 residues. Unmatched junction bases numbered 12, after V lost 1 base and J lost 3 bases. CDR1 is SGHAT, CDR2 FQNNGV, per germline. In DNA form, the CDR3 reads TGTGCCAGCAGCTTAGGGGCGGCTTGGGGGACAGGGGACTACGAGCAGTACTTC. It yields the protein CASSLGAAWGTGDYEQYF.

The chain links TRBV6-1 to TRBJ2-2; tentative D call: TRBD2 (5 bases). Germline loops: CDR1 MNHNS, CDR2 SASEGT. Trimming left V 4 bases short and J 6 bases short, with 18 bases between. The CDR3 has 16 amino acids. This chain's CDR3 is CASSGLEGSEAGELFF. CDR3 in DNA: TGTGCCAGCAGTGGCTTAGAGGGTTCTGAGGCCGGGGAGCTGTTTTTT.

The CDR3 region has the DNA TGTGCCAGCTCACCACCGGCGGGGCAGGGTTACAACTATGGCTACACCTTC. Amino acid sequence: CASSPPAGQGYNYGYTF. The chain combines TRBV18 with TRBJ1-2; TRBD1 is a possible D gene (5 bases). The CDR3 runs to 17 residues. Trimming took 0 bases from V and 2 from J, leaving 16 bases between them. Germline V gene lookup returns CDR1 KGHSH and CDR2 LQKENI.